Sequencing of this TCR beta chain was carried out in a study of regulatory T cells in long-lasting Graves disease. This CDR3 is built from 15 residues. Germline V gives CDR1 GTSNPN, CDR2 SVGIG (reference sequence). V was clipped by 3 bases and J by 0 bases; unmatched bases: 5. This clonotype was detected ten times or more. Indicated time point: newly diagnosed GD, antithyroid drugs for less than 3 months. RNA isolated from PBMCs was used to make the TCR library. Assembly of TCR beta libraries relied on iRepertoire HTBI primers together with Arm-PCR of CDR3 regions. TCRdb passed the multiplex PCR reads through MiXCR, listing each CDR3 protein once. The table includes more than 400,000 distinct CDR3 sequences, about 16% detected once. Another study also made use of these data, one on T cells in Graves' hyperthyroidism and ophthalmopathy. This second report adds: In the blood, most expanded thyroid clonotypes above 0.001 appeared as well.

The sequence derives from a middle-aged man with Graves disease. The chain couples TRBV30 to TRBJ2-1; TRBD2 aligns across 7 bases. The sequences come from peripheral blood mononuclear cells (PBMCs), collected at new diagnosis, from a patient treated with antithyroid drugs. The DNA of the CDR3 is TGTGCCTGGAGGGAGGGAGGGAGCTCCTACAATGAGCAGTTCTTC. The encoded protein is CAWREGGSSYNEQFF.